The 18 T cell receptor beta chains below come from one sample, sequenced in a study of shared clonotypes between healthy human individuals. Profiled with immunoSEQ multiplex PCR; TCRdb holds only in-frame clones, not every one. This sample has about half a million clones, with 81% found just once. The sample consisted of PBMCs. These receptors all come from a woman aged 40 to 50 in good health. Some clones in this sample may be carry-over from other donors' samples.

The chain has TRBV28 and TRBJ1-2; D is perhaps TRBD1 (5 bases). Deletions cut 5 bases from V and 5 bases from J, with 9 bases between. CDR1 and CDR2 from the germline V gene are MDHEN and SYDVKM. This CDR3 contains 12 residues. In DNA, the CDR3 is TGTGCCAGCAGTCCCCGGACATATGGCTACACCTTC. Amino acid sequence: CASSPRTYGYTF.

J is TRBJ2-4 and V is TRBV5-8, with a weak D call TRBD1 (5 bases). The CDR3 totals 15 residues. Trimming took off 1 base at V and 8 bases at J, with 16 bases between the two ends. Per the germline V gene, CDR1 is SGHTS and CDR2 is YDEGEE. Written as DNA, the CDR3 is TGTGCCAGCAGCTTGATTTGGCAGGGTCCGGACATTCAGTACTTC. It specifies CASSLIWQGPDIQYF.

The chain carries TRBV5-1 and TRBJ1-2; a possible D gene is TRBD1 (6 bases). CDR3 length: 14 residues. Germline V gene lookup returns CDR1 SGHRS and CDR2 YFSETQ. Trimming took 0 bases from V and 4 from J, leaving 10 bases between them. The CDR3: CASSLGGTSYGYTF. CDR3 nucleotides: TGCGCCAGCAGCTTGGGTGGGACAAGCTATGGCTACACCTTC.

This rearrangement joins TRBV7-9 to TRBJ1-1, with a possible D match to TRBD1 (6 bases). Trimming cost V 1 base and J 5 bases, with 8 bases left between them. CDR1 is SEHNR and CDR2 is FQNEAQ in the germline V gene (reference sequence). The length of the CDR3 is 13 residues. The CDR3 sequence: CASSLGQATEAFF. In DNA form, the CDR3 reads TGTGCCAGCAGCTTAGGACAGGCGACTGAAGCTTTCTTT. Using reference TRBV7-9 and TRBJ1-1 for the parts outside the CDR3, the full variable domain is DTGVSQNPRHKITKRGQNVTFRCDPISEHNRLYWYRQTLGQGPEFLTYFQNEAQLEKSRLLSDRFSAERPKGSFSTLEIQRTEQGDSAMYLCASSLGQATEAFFGQGTRLTVV.

The gene calls are TRBV19 and TRBJ1-1, with D maybe TRBD1 (6 bases). CDR1 and CDR2 (germline): LNHDA, SQIVND (reference sequence). This CDR3 spans 13 amino acids. The V gene lost 1 base and the J gene lost 11 bases, with 14 bases spanning the gap. CDR3 protein: CASSIVHRDMAFF. In DNA, the CDR3 is TGTGCCAGTAGTATAGTCCACAGGGACATGGCTTTCTTT.

This clone is a singleton in its sample. The sample has other DNA sequences that encode this CDR3 too. The V and J genes are TRBV27 and TRBJ1-1; D is undetermined. V was pared by 4 bases and J by 7 bases, with 13 bases between. There are 13 residues in the CDR3. CDR1 MNHEY and CDR2 SMNVEV come from the germline V gene (reference sequence). CDR3 in DNA: TGTGCCAGCAGTTATAATCAGGCGGGTGAAGCTTTCTTT. It codes for CASSYNQAGEAFF.

V gene TRBV6-5 combines with J gene TRBJ2-6; the D gene is possibly TRBD2 (6 bases). Trimming left V 2 bases short and J 0 bases short, with 8 bases between. The CDR3 covers 16 residues. CDR1 and CDR2 from the germline V gene are MNHEY and SVGAGI. CDR3 loop: CASSYGEDSGANVLTF. CDR3 nucleotide sequence: TGTGCCAGCAGTTACGGGGAGGACTCTGGGGCCAACGTCCTGACTTTC.

V usage is TRBV5-1 and J usage is TRBJ2-5; TRBD2 might be the D (5 bases). Germline assignment: CDR1 SGHRS and CDR2 YFSETQ. V was cut by 0 bases and J by 3 bases, with 9 bases left in between. The CDR3 is 14 amino acids. The CDR3 DNA reads as TGCGCCAGCAGCTTGGCCTTCGGGAAAGAGACCCAGTACTTC. Its translation: CASSLAFGKETQYF. The full variable domain, rest sourced from reference TRBV5-1 and TRBJ2-5, is KAGVTQTPRYLIKTRGQQVTLSCSPISGHRSVSWYQQTPGQGLQFLFEYFSETQRNKGNFPGRFSGRQFSNSRSEMNVSTLELGDSALYLCASSLAFGKETQYFGPGTRLLVL.

As regards this clone: One end of the junction fails to match germline, which may point to a read error. This chain links TRBV7-9 with TRBJ1-2; the D is unclear. In germline, CDR1 is SEHNR, CDR2 FQNEAQ (reference sequence). CDR3 length: 11 residues. In DNA, the CDR3 is TGTGCCAGCAGCTCACCCTGGAGCTTCTCCTTC. Translation: CASSSPWSFSF.

The chain combines TRBV27 with TRBJ2-3; D uncertain. The CDR3 loop spans 14 amino acids. Germline CDR1 MNHEY, CDR2 SMNVEV (reference sequence). Trimming shortened V by 3 bases and J by 5 bases, and 12 bases separated the two germline ends. The CDR3 DNA follows: TGTGCCAGCAGTTTGGTTTTGCCTCAAGATACGCAGTATTTT. It translates to CASSLVLPQDTQYF.

CDR3 protein: CASLSTGVEDTQYF. The CDR3 bases are TGTGCCAGCCTCTCGACAGGGGTCGAAGATACGCAGTATTTT. The chain is built from TRBV28 and TRBJ2-3; 8 positions agree with TRBD1. After removal of 8 bases from V and 5 bases from J, the junction contained 9 bases not matched to a gene. CDR3 length equals 14 residues. From germline, CDR1 is MDHEN and CDR2 SYDVKM.

The genes are TRBV30 and TRBJ1-2; 8 nucleotides align to TRBD1. The germline V gene encodes CDR1 GTSNPN and CDR2 SVGIG (reference sequence). CDR3 length equals 12 residues. The trim removed 8 bases at V and 8 bases at J, leaving 10 bases unmatched. The CDR3 spells CAGDRRVGGYTF. The CDR3 region has the DNA TGTGCCGGGGACAGGAGGGTAGGGGGCTACACCTTC. Combining the CDR3 with reference TRBV30 and TRBJ1-2 gives the whole variable domain SQTIHQWPATLVQPVGSPLSLECTVEGTSNPNLYWYRQAAGRGLQLLFYSVGIGQISSEVPQNLSASRPQDRQFILSSKKLLLSDSGFYLCAGDRRVGGYTFGSGTRLTVV.

This clone turned up a few times. The chain is built from TRBV15 and TRBJ1-2; no clear D. The CDR3 has 13 amino acids. Germline CDR1 is LNHNV and CDR2 is YYDKDF (reference sequence). V gave up 5 bases and J gave up 3 bases, with 10 bases separating them. CDR3 loop: CATSLGRDYGYTF. CDR3 DNA: TGTGCCACCAGCTTAGGGCGGGACTATGGCTACACCTTC.

This chain connects TRBV7-2 to TRBJ2-1; D perhaps matches TRBD2 (7 bases). V gave up 0 bases and J gave up 2 bases, with 17 bases separating them. This CDR3 spans 18 amino acids. The germline CDR1 and CDR2 sequences are SGHTA and FQGNSA. The CDR3 region is CASSLAGGASGTYNEQFF. CDR3 bases: TGTGCCAGCAGCTTAGCGGGGGGGGCTAGCGGAACCTACAATGAGCAGTTCTTC.

The chain couples TRBV6-5 to TRBJ1-2; 12 nucleotides align to TRBD1. J was trimmed by 3 bases and V by 6 bases; bases with no gene match: 2. The CDR3 length is 14 residues. Germline V gives CDR1 MNHEY, CDR2 SVGAGI. This CDR3 is CASRGTGGHYGYTF. The CDR3, as DNA: TGTGCCAGCAGGGGGACAGGGGGCCACTATGGCTACACCTTC.

Concerning this clone: This probably arose from a read error, given a far larger clone one base away. The chain combines TRBV29-1 with TRBJ2-6, with unresolved D. Per the germline V gene, CDR1 is SQVTM and CDR2 is ANQGSEA. The CDR3 loop spans 13 amino acids. The CDR3 here is CNVDWAGANVLTF. DNA for the CDR3: TGCAACGTTGACTGGGCCGGGGCCAACGTCCTGACTTTC.

This chain links TRBV28 with TRBJ2-1, with a tentative D call TRBD1 (5 bases). The V end was cut by 0 bases, the J end by 2 bases, with 8 bases between. The CDR3 runs to 15 residues. Germline CDR1 is MDHEN and CDR2 is SYDVKM. Written as DNA, the CDR3 is TGTGCCAGCAGTTTATGGGACAAACCCTACAATGAGCAGTTCTTC. This codes for CASSLWDKPYNEQFF.

The gene calls are TRBV29-1 and TRBJ2-5; possible D gene TRBD2, 6 bases. Trimming took off 4 bases at V and 4 bases at J, with 13 bases between the two ends. The length of the CDR3 is 13 residues. Germline V CDR1 and CDR2: SQVTM, ANQGSEA. The CDR3 protein is CSVGGLGAETQYF. The DNA of the CDR3 is TGCAGCGTTGGGGGACTGGGAGCAGAGACCCAGTACTTC.